The rows below give T cell receptor beta chains drawn from one sample of a study of OX40 agonist ivuxolimab in advanced cancers. This table comes from immunoSEQ multiplex PCR, and its TCRdb copy is limited to in-frame clones, with some not included. Of around 64,000 clones in the sample, around 90% were seen once. Specimen: CD4+ or CD8+ T cells sorted from blood, collected in a trial of the OX40 agonist ivuxolimab. These receptors all stem from an adult with an advanced solid tumor such as melanoma, head and neck, liver or kidney cancer. Both conserved end residues are part of each CDR3. A D gene is named only where the DNA matches it firmly. Size tells how often a clone was seen (once, few, many) or the class of an expanded clone, and some rows leave it out.

clone_size j_call v_call d_call cdr3_nt cdr3_aa
- TRBJ2-7 TRBV7-2 - TGTGCCAGCAGCTTAGACGGGGCCCCCTACGAGCAGTACTTC CASSLDGAPYEQYF
- TRBJ2-1 TRBV27 - TGTGCCAGCAGTTTTTCAGGGCGCAATGAGCAGTTCTTC CASSFSGRNEQFF
- TRBJ1-2 TRBV7-9 TRBD1 TGTGCCAGCAGCTTGGGGACAGGGAACTATGGCTACACCTTC CASSLGTGNYGYTF
- TRBJ1-1 TRBV6-6 - TGTGCCAGCAGACGATCGGACAGCTACACTGAAGCTTTCTTT CASRRSDSYTEAFF
once TRBJ2-1 TRBV5-4 TRBD2 TGTGCCACCAGGGAGGGCGGGAGTTTTTACAATGAGCAGTTCTTC CATREGGSFYNEQFF
- TRBJ1-4 TRBV29-1 TRBD1 TGCAGCGGTGAGGGAGGACAGGGTAATGAAAAACTGTTTTTT CSGEGGQGNEKLFF
- TRBJ2-1 TRBV29-1 - TGCAGCGTTGTAGGGGGGGCATTTCCCTACAATGAGCAGTTCTTC CSVVGGAFPYNEQFF
- TRBJ1-1 TRBV27 - TGTGCCAGCAGTTTATTGGGTGGGAACACTGAAGCTTTCTTT CASSLLGGNTEAFF
- TRBJ2-1 TRBV13 - TGTGCCTCTCTAGCCCAGGGGGGGTACTACAATGAGCAGTTCTTC CASLAQGGYYNEQFF
- TRBJ1-3 TRBV16 - TGTGCCAGCAGCCAGTCCGGCTCTGGAAACACCATATATTTT CASSQSGSGNTIYF
- TRBJ2-7 TRBV5-6 TRBD2 TGTGCCAGCAGCCATACCGGGACTAGCCTTTACGAGCAGTACTTC CASSHTGTSLYEQYF
once TRBJ1-3 TRBV27 TRBD1 TGTGCCAGCAGGCCCACGACAGGGTCTGGAAACACCATATATTTT CASRPTTGSGNTIYF
- TRBJ2-1 TRBV10-3 TRBD2 TGTGCCGTCCTTGCTAGCGGGGGGGCCAGCTCCTACAATGAGCAGTTCTTC CAVLASGGASSYNEQFF
- TRBJ2-3 TRBV5-6 - TGTGCCAGCACCTTGTCGGTCGGGGAGGCAGATACGCAGTATTTT CASTLSVGEADTQYF
- TRBJ2-7 TRBV5-5 TRBD1 TGTGCCAGCAGCTCGGGACAGGACTCTCCCTCCTACGAGCAGTACTTC CASSSGQDSPSYEQYF
once TRBJ2-3 TRBV5-4 - TGTGCCAGCAGCTTGGCGTTTCAGGGAACCACAGATACGCAGTATTTT CASSLAFQGTTDTQYF
- TRBJ1-3 TRBV30 TRBD1 TGTGCCTGGAGTTTGACACCTGGGACAGCCTCTGGAAACACCATATATTTT CAWSLTPGTASGNTIYF